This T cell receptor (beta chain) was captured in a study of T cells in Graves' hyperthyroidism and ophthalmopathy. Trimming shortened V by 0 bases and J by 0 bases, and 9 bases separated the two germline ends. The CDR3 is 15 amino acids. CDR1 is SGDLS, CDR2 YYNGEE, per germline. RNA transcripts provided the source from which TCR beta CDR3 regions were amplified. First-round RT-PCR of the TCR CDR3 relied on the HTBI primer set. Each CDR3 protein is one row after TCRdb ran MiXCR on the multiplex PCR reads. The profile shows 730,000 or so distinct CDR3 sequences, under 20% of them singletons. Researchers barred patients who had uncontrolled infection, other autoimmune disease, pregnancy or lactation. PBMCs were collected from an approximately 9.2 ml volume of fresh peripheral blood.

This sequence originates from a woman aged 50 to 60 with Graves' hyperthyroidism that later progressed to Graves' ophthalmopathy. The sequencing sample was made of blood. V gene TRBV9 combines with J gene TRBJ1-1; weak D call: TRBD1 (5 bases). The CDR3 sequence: CASSVADSMNTEAFF. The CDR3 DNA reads TGTGCCAGCAGCGTAGCAGACAGCATGAACACTGAAGCTTTCTTT.